There are a few counts of the clone carrying this T cell receptor beta chain. Its target is not known. This record comes from a study of CD8 T cells in ankylosing spondylitis. Quantitative 5'-RACE was performed with molecular barcodes, and it yielded the TCR beta libraries. TCRdb analysed the 5' RACE reads with MiXCR anew, one entry per CDR3 protein. Of some 700,000 distinct CDR3 sequences listed, under 20% are singletons. The CDR3 has 15 residues. J lost 4 bases, V lost 7 bases, and 10 bases had no gene match. CDR1 is SNHLY and CDR2 is FYNNEI in the germline V gene. The study, taken as a whole, reports: Eight highly homologous variants made up a TCR beta motif, and this motif appeared characteristic of ankylosing spondylitis blood. Clones linked with disease were CD8+ and fairly uncommon in the peripheral blood. Significantly higher representation of disease-linked clones was reported for matched ankylosing spondylitis synovial fluid. Prior literature has documented some motif variants in synovial fluid and blood from reactive arthritis.

The chain is built from TRBV2 and TRBJ2-1; 7 bases line up with TRBD1. The source is a male donor with ankylosing spondylitis. The sample taken for sequencing was blood, either unsorted or a sorted T cell fraction (not recorded which). As DNA, the CDR3 is TGTGCCAGCATTTATTTGTCGACAGGGTACAATGAGCAGTTCTTC. Its protein product is CASIYLSTGYNEQFF. The variable domain in full, completed from reference TRBV2 and TRBJ2-1, reads EPEVTQTPSHQVTQMGQEVILRCVPISNHLYFYWYRQILGQKVEFLVSFYNNEISEKSEIFDDQFSVERPDGSNFTLKIRSTKLEDSAMYFCASIYLSTGYNEQFFGPGTRLTVL.